This T cell receptor (beta chain) is drawn from a study of blood T cell repertoires in COVID-19 (dated by TCRdb to the early 2020s). The study in broad terms: Collaborator samples came from the United States, Italy and Spain and covered acute and convalescent phases of COVID-19. The prospective study material was composed of cDNA or gDNA derived from T cells, B-cell-depleted T cells, or PBMCs. The dataset comprised deeply sampled blood TCRbeta repertoires from subjects exposed to, actively infected with, or recovered from COVID-19. The repertoires were released in a freely available public database meant as a resource for research on the immune response to SARS-CoV-2. Samples were obtained from the ongoing ImmuneRACE study (first 160 participants) and from about 1,300 subjects provided by 6 global collaborators. Sample metadata almost always included a de-identified subject ID, COVID-19 status, age in years and sex. Where available, HLA class I and class II types were obtained from metadata supplied by the sample provider rather than from assay-based typing.

What the work shows at the level of the full study, not this receptor alone: The amount of clinical and demographic metadata varied by source and participant and was provided uncurated.

CDR1 is given as LNHDA and CDR2 as SQIVND, both from the germline V gene (reference sequence). Here V drops 6 bases and J drops 4 bases, and the junction holds 6 bases not matched to any gene. CDR3 length: 13 amino acids, cysteine to phenylalanine. The DNA shown is the 39-base CDR3, in frame from base 1. As to this clone: The antigen it binds to is not known. Per-nucleotide qualities are absent, and no much larger clonotype sits a single base away.

TCRbeta CDR3 regions were amplified from genomic DNA by means of the immunoSEQ Assay, a bias-controlled multiplex PCR. Per the source publication's procedure: Within the assay, amplification of reference gene primers was used to estimate how many nucleated cells each sample contained. To quantify the absolute abundance of each unique TCRbeta CDR3 rearrangement, sequence reads were collapsed and filtered. For each sample, productive Simpson clonality was calculated by taking the square root of Simpson's diversity index across productive rearrangements. TCRdb took over this immuneACCESS table, retaining in-frame rearrangements with V and J assigned. Such tables are incomplete; in checked studies, under half of the missing clones stem from an unresolved V gene, and the remainder is unexplained. That table gives V, J and clone size, and the DNA gave D and trimming. This sample lists approximately 79,000 clones; approximately 90% were detected once. The top ten hold just under 0.6% of the sample.

Collaborating institutions collected whole blood in K2EDTA tubes following their own protocols. For TCRbeta analysis, collaborator samples were shipped as frozen whole blood, as isolated PBMCs, or as DNA extracted from either sample type. The chain is encoded by TRBV19 joined to TRBJ2-7; 7 bases in the middle match TRBD1. This clonotype was sampled from a man aged 55 to 69 with acute or convalescent COVID-19. Sequenced input: peripheral blood. The CDR3 loop reads CASRSGQKYEQYF. The nucleotide sequence reads as follows: TGTGCCAGTAGGTCGGGACAGAAATACGAGCAGTACTTC.